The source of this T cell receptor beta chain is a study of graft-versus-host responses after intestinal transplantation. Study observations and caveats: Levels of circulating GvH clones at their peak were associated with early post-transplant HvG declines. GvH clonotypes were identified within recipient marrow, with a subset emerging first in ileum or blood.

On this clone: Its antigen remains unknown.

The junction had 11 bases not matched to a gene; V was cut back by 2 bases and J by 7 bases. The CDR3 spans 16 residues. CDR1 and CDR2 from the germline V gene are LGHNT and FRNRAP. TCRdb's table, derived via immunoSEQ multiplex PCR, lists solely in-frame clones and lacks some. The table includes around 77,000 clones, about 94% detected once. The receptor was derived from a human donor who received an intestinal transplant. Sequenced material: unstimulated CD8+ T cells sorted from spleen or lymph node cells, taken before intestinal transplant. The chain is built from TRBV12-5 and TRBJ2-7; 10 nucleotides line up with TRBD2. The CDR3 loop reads CASGLKLSGRAGEQYF. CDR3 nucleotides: TGTGCTAGTGGTTTGAAGTTGAGCGGGAGGGCCGGGGAGCAGTACTTC.